This TCR beta chain was identified during a study of tumor-infiltrating lymphocytes in primary liver carcinoma. Co-extraction of both nucleic acids (RNA and DNA) used about 20-33 mg of unsorted bulk tissue. The V end lost 2 bases, the J end lost 2 bases, and 12 bases lay between the germline ends. This CDR3 contains 15 residues. Germline V gene sequence: CDR1 MGHRA, CDR2 YSYEKL. Synthesis of TCR beta cDNA was carried out from around 500 ng total RNA with a constant-region primer. Library construction for TCR beta comprised three nested multiplex PCR rounds performed with slightly modified ARM-PCR. It was with TRBV1-TRBV30 forward primers and a C-beta reverse primer that the first two PCR rounds were run, at around 9 cycles each. TCRdb re-called the multiplex PCR reads with MiXCR, one entry per CDR3 protein. The repertoire includes 60,000 to 90,000 distinct CDR3 sequences, nearly 70% of them detected once, and 25% to 35% sits in the top ten.

Material: liver tumor tissue from sampling region 4. Subset indicated: tumor region T4, right-lateral pole. The TCR was taken from a man aged 35 to 55 with primary liver carcinoma and hepatitis B virus infection. The rearrangement joins TRBV4-1 to TRBJ1-1; D remains ambiguous. CDR3 sequence (DNA): TGCGCCAGCAGCCAAAACTACACAGCTAACACTGAAGCTTTCTTT. Protein sequence: CASSQNYTANTEAFF.